The 9 T cell receptor beta chains reported below all come from one sample, sequenced in a study of blood T cell repertoires in COVID-19. The method was immunoSEQ multiplex PCR; TCRdb's version includes in-frame clones alone and lacks a portion of them. Counted here are about 280,000 clones, over 75% occurring once; the ten biggest clones make up approximately 8.5%. Sample: peripheral blood. These receptor sequences come from a man aged 18-30 years with active or convalescent COVID-19.

Turning to this clone: Additional DNA sequences in this sample encode the identical CDR3. The rearrangement links TRBV10-2 to TRBJ1-5; TRBD1 matches 8 bases. J gave up 5 bases and V 7 bases, and 4 bases lay outside the gene matches. The CDR3 is made up of 13 amino acids. Germline-derived CDR1 and CDR2 are WSHSY and SAAADI. The CDR3 loop reads CASKDRGDQPQHF. CDR3 nucleotides: TGCGCCAGCAAAGACAGGGGTGATCAGCCCCAGCATTTT.

The chain combines TRBV29-1 with TRBJ1-1; 8 positions agree with TRBD1. This CDR3 is built from 13 residues. CDR1 and CDR2 (germline): SQVTM, ANQGSEA. V shed 6 bases and J 5 bases; nucleotides not matched to a gene: 8. As DNA, the CDR3 is TGCAGCGTCCCAGGGGGCAGGTGGACTGAAGCTTTCTTT. Translated: CSVPGGRWTEAFF. Complete variable domain (other parts from reference TRBV29-1 and TRBJ1-1): SAVISQKPSRDICQRGTSLTIQCQVDSQVTMMFWYRQQPGQSLTLIATANQGSEATYESGFVIDKFPISRPNLTFSTLTVSNMSPEDSSIYLCSVPGGRWTEAFFGQGTRLTVV.

V is TRBV6-1 and J is TRBJ1-1; weak D call: TRBD1 (5 bases). The CDR3 is made up of 16 amino acids. V was cut by 4 bases and J by 0 bases, with 15 bases left in between. Looked up from germline, CDR1 is MNHNS and CDR2 is SASEGT. In DNA form, the CDR3 reads TGTGCCAGCAGTGGGGGCACAAGGGGTTTGAACACTGAAGCTTTCTTT. Protein: CASSGGTRGLNTEAFF.

V gene TRBV6-6 combines with J gene TRBJ1-1, with TRBD1 matching over 9 bases. The J segment lost 0 bases and the V segment lost 5 bases, leaving 4 bases of the junction unmatched. Per germline, CDR1 MNHNY and CDR2 SVGAGI (reference sequence). The CDR3 consists of 15 residues. Here the CDR3 reads CASSTDRGLNTEAFF. The CDR3 nucleotides read TGTGCCAGCAGTACGGACAGGGGACTGAACACTGAAGCTTTCTTT.

The rearrangement uses TRBV19 and TRBJ2-1, with unresolved D. The CDR3 contains 14 residues. CDR1 LNHDA and CDR2 SQIVND come from the germline V gene (reference sequence). With 0 bases removed from V and 0 bases from J, the gap between germline ends came to 3 bases. The CDR3 nucleotides read TGTGCCAGTAGTATAGAGAGCTCCTACAATGAGCAGTTCTTC. Amino acids: CASSIESSYNEQFF.

V usage is TRBV5-6 and J usage is TRBJ1-1; no definite D call. This CDR3 contains 14 residues. Trimming removed 0 bases at V and 1 base at J, with 7 bases between. The germline gives CDR1 SGHDT, CDR2 YYEEEE. CDR3 nucleotides: TGTGCCAGCAGCTTGGCCGTTCGGAACACTGAAGCTTTCTTT. This encodes CASSLAVRNTEAFF.

V and J are TRBV7-9 and TRBJ2-3; 7 bases map to TRBD2. The CDR3 length is 15 residues. Germline V gene sequence: CDR1 SEHNR, CDR2 FQNEAQ (reference sequence). V shed 4 bases, J shed 0 bases, and the junction held 4 bases outside the gene matches. The CDR3 DNA reads as TGTGCCAGCAGCTCCCAAGCGGGGAGCACAGATACGCAGTATTTT. It is translated as CASSSQAGSTDTQYF.

The genes are TRBV27 and TRBJ1-2, with D possibly being TRBD1 (5 bases). The V gene's germline CDR1 is MNHEY and CDR2 SMNVEV (reference sequence). The CDR3 runs 11 residues. Trimming cost V 6 bases and J 4 bases, with 6 bases left between them. DNA for the CDR3: TGTGCCAGCAGGGGGCCCTATGGCTACACCTTC. Its translation: CASRGPYGYTF.

The chain combines TRBV19 with TRBJ1-2, with D unresolved. This CDR3 comprises 13 residues. Germline assignment: CDR1 LNHDA and CDR2 SQIVND (reference sequence). V was trimmed by 5 bases and J by 4 bases, leaving 11 bases between them. The CDR3 nucleotides are TGTGCCAGTAGTCCGGGGAGAAGCTATGGCTACACCTTC. This gives the protein CASSPGRSYGYTF.